Listed here are 20 T cell receptor beta chains from one sample, sequenced in a study of T cell clones after liver transplantation. Measured with immunoSEQ multiplex PCR; TCRdb has only the in-frame clones, and not every one. The sample lists 50,000 to 70,000 clones; about two thirds were seen once. This sample comprised CD4+ T cells from blood, obtained at the roughly 15-month timepoint. These TCRs come from a human patient who received a liver transplant. Some T cells here may be from the graft donor.

V gene TRBV5-4 combines with J gene TRBJ1-2, with 9 nucleotides matching TRBD1. The CDR3 is 15 residues long. The V and J ends lost 0 bases and 6 bases, in that order; junction bases with no gene match: 6. The germline gives CDR1 SGHNT, CDR2 YYREEE (reference sequence). Here the CDR3 DNA reads TGTGCCAGCAGCTTGGCCGGACAGGGGATGGATGGCTACACCTTC. This sequence encodes CASSLAGQGMDGYTF. The full variable domain, completed using reference TRBV5-4 and TRBJ1-2, is ETGVTQSPTHLIKTRGQQVTLRCSSQSGHNTVSWYQQALGQGPQFIFQYYREEENGRGNFPPRFSGLQFPNYSSELNVNALELDDSALYLCASSLAGQGMDGYTFGSGTRLTVV.

Here the CDR3 DNA reads TGCGCCAGCGATGACAGTTATAGCAATCAGCCCCAGCATTTT. It is translated as CASDDSYSNQPQHF. V and J are TRBV23-1 and TRBJ1-5, with D possibly being TRBD1 (5 bases). TRBV23-1 is an open reading frame whose function is uncertain. The CDR3 is made up of 14 amino acids. Trimming took off 8 bases at V and 0 bases at J, with 11 bases between the two ends.

This chain uses TRBV11-3 with TRBJ2-5; D not resolved. The CDR3 contains 15 residues. Trimming shortened V by 1 base and J by 1 base, and 10 bases separated the two germline ends. Germline V gene sequence: CDR1 SGHNT, CDR2 YENEEA. In DNA form, the CDR3 reads TGTGCCAGCAGCTTAGGTGTGGGCGGCCAAGAGACCCAGTACTTC. Protein: CASSLGVGGQETQYF. The full variable domain, rest sourced from reference TRBV11-3 and TRBJ2-5, is EAGVVQSPRYKIIEKKQPVAFWCNPISGHNTLYWYLQNLGQGPELLIRYENEEAVDDSQLPKDRFSAERLKGVDSTLKIQPAELGDSAVYLCASSLGVGGQETQYFGPGTRLLVL.

The V gene is TRBV7-5, the J gene TRBJ1-4; the table assigns TRBD1, which was not confirmed against the DNA. TRBV7-5 is an annotated pseudogene. The CDR3 has 15 residues. The CDR3 spells CVRSLLQGLNEKLFF. CDR3 nucleotides: TGTGTCAGAAGCTTACTACAGGGATTAAATGAAAAACTGTTTTTT.

J is TRBJ2-4 and V is TRBV27; a weak D match, TRBD1 (6 bases). The CDR3 sequence is 15 residues long. V was shortened by 10 bases and J by 0 bases, with 16 bases between the two germline ends. Germline V gene data show CDR1 as MNHEY and CDR2 as SMNVEV (reference sequence). CDR3 DNA sequence: TGTGCCACTCCCACAGGGACAAAAGCCAAAAACATTCAGTACTTC. This codes for CATPTGTKAKNIQYF.

The CDR3 protein is CASSFSGSTDTQYF. The CDR3 DNA reads TGTGCCAGCAGCTTTAGCGGGTCCACAGATACGCAGTATTTT. This chain connects TRBV6-6 to TRBJ2-3; 7 bases align to TRBD2. The CDR3 runs to 14 residues. V trimming: 6 bases; J trimming: 2 bases; junction bases outside the gene matches: 5. Germline V CDR1 and CDR2: MNHNY, SVGAGI (reference sequence).

This sequence joins TRBV6-5 and TRBJ1-2, with TRBD1 identical over 10 bases. Germline CDR1 is MNHEY and CDR2 is SVGAGI. With 0 bases clipped from V and 3 bases from J, the junction kept 1 base outside the gene matches. The CDR3 is 15 residues long. CDR3 in DNA: TGTGCCAGCAGTTACTCCGGGACAGGGGACTATGGCTACACCTTC. Translation: CASSYSGTGDYGYTF.

This clone was detected a few times. Other DNA sequences in the sample encode the same CDR3. This chain uses TRBV5-1 with TRBJ1-6; no clear D gene. The ends were cut back, 2 bases at V and 8 bases at J, with 8 bases in the middle. This CDR3 region has 13 residues. From germline, CDR1 is SGHRS and CDR2 YFSETQ. Here the CDR3 DNA reads TGCGCCAGCAGCTTTATTGTGGATTCACCCCTCCACTTT. It codes for CASSFIVDSPLHF.

This clone has only a few counts. The V call is TRBV7-8, the J call TRBJ1-5; 10 nucleotides line up with TRBD1. The CDR3 length is 17 residues. The trim removed 5 bases at V and 2 bases at J, leaving 9 bases unmatched. Germline CDR1 SGHVS, CDR2 FQNEAQ. CDR3 amino acids: CASSRGQGDLGNQPQHF. CDR3 sequence (DNA): TGTGCCAGCAGCCGCGGACAGGGGGATTTGGGCAATCAGCCCCAGCATTTT.

This chain links TRBV5-1 with TRBJ2-3; 11 bases are shared with TRBD1. CDR1 SGHRS and CDR2 YFSETQ come from the germline V gene. Unmatched junction bases numbered 2, after V lost 4 bases and J lost 1 base. This CDR3 contains 15 residues. CDR3 protein: CASSQGQGGTDTQYF. The CDR3 nucleotides read TGCGCCAGCAGCCAGGGACAGGGGGGCACAGATACGCAGTATTTT. The full variable domain, rest sourced from reference TRBV5-1 and TRBJ2-3, is KAGVTQTPRYLIKTRGQQVTLSCSPISGHRSVSWYQQTPGQGLQFLFEYFSETQRNKGNFPGRFSGRQFSNSRSEMNVSTLELGDSALYLCASSQGQGGTDTQYFGPGTRLTVL.

This clone came up once. The chain uses TRBV5-4 and TRBJ1-3; weak D call: TRBD1 (6 bases). Trimming shortened V by 4 bases and J by 2 bases, and 19 bases separated the two germline ends. The CDR3 contains 17 residues. CDR1 is SGHNT and CDR2 is YYREEE in the germline V gene (reference sequence). The CDR3 spells CASSDPATRGTGNTIYF. CDR3 in DNA: TGTGCCAGCAGCGACCCGGCCACCAGGGGAACTGGAAACACCATATATTTT.

The rearrangement joins TRBV25-1 to TRBJ2-2; D is possibly TRBD1 (6 bases). Trimming pared 6 bases from V and 2 bases from J, leaving 16 bases between. This CDR3 region has 16 residues. Germline values: CDR1 MGHDK, CDR2 SYGVNS. The CDR3 DNA is TGTGCCAGCAGGGATAACAGGGACGGTAACACCGGGGAGCTGTTTTTT. Translating it yields CASRDNRDGNTGELFF. Variable domain in full (rest from reference TRBV25-1 and TRBJ2-2): EADIYQTPRYLVIGTGKKITLECSQTMGHDKMYWYQQDPGMELHLIHYSYGVNSTEKGDLSSESTVSRIRTEHFPLTLESARPSHTSQYLCASRDNRDGNTGELFFGEGSRLTVL.

This clone was observed a single time. V and J are TRBV27 and TRBJ1-5; 7 bases fit TRBD1. V was pared by 4 bases and J by 6 bases, with 3 bases of the junction left unmatched. The CDR3 extends over 13 amino acids. The germline CDR1 and CDR2 sequences are MNHEY and SMNVEV (reference sequence). The CDR3 reads CASSSAGGQPQHF. CDR3 coding DNA: TGTGCCAGCAGTTCGGCAGGGGGTCAGCCCCAGCATTTT.

The chain uses TRBV6-1 and TRBJ1-1; tentatively, D is TRBD1 (6 bases). The CDR3 has 15 residues. V dropped 6 bases and J dropped 2 bases, with 16 bases sitting between them. CDR1 and CDR2 (germline): MNHNS, SASEGT. CDR3 DNA sequence: TGTGCCAGCAGCAGAAACCAGGGGAGCAACACTGAAGCTTTCTTT. Translating it yields CASSRNQGSNTEAFF.

The rearrangement joins TRBV6-5 to TRBJ2-1; TRBD2 agrees at 7 bases. The CDR3 extends over 14 amino acids. J was trimmed by 5 bases and V by 6 bases; bases with no gene match: 7. Germline CDR1 and CDR2: MNHEY and SVGAGI. The CDR3 DNA reads as TGTGCCAGCAGAGCGGGAAAACAACACAATGAGCAGTTCTTC. Protein: CASRAGKQHNEQFF.

This clone was counted once. The rearrangement uses TRBV7-9 and TRBJ2-5; no reliable D call. The germline CDR1 and CDR2 sequences are SEHNR and FQNEAQ (reference sequence). V lost 7 bases to trimming and J lost 4 bases, with 7 bases between them. The CDR3 sequence is 11 residues long. The CDR3, as DNA: TGTGCCAGCACCCCAGCAGAGACCCAGTACTTC. Translation gives CASTPAETQYF.

The chain joins TRBV7-2 to TRBJ2-5; maybe TRBD1 (7 bases). With 0 bases removed from V and 6 bases from J, the gap between germline ends came to 11 bases. Germline V gene sequence: CDR1 SGHTA, CDR2 FQGNSA. This CDR3 region has 14 residues. This CDR3 reads CASSLAQGGQTQYF. In DNA form, the CDR3 reads TGTGCCAGCAGCTTAGCGCAGGGGGGACAGACCCAGTACTTC. Full variable domain (remainder filled in from reference TRBV7-2 and TRBJ2-5): GAGVSQSPSNKVTEKGKDVELRCDPISGHTALYWYRQSLGQGLEFLIYFQGNSAPDKSGLPSDRFSAERTGGSVSTLTIQRTQQEDSAVYLCASSLAQGGQTQYFGPGTRLLVL.

V gene TRBV11-2 combines with J gene TRBJ2-5; D uncertain. CDR3 length: 13 amino acids. Trimming shortened V by 0 bases and J by 5 bases, and 7 bases separated the two germline ends. The V gene's germline CDR1 is SGHAT and CDR2 FQNNGV. The CDR3 sequence: CASSLELVETQYF. The CDR3 DNA reads TGTGCCAGCAGCTTAGAGCTAGTCGAGACCCAGTACTTC.

The rearrangement uses TRBV20-1 and TRBJ2-3, with unresolved D. V lost 3 bases and J 3 bases, leaving 4 bases between the germline ends. The CDR3 sequence is 11 residues long. Germline loops: CDR1 DFQATT, CDR2 SNEGSKA (reference sequence). The CDR3 region has the DNA TGCAGTGCTAGGCATACAGATACGCAGTATTTT. Its protein product is CSARHTDTQYF.

The chain recombines TRBV11-2 with TRBJ1-1; the D is unclear. The germline V gene encodes CDR1 SGHAT and CDR2 FQNNGV. Between the trimmed V and J ends, which lost 1 base and 1 base, there was a span of 7 bases. CDR3 length: 14 residues. For the CDR3, the DNA is TGTGCCAGCAGCTTAGGCTGGGGGAACACTGAAGCTTTCTTT. Its protein is CASSLGWGNTEAFF.